The subject of this entry is one T cell receptor (beta chain). V lost 5 bases to trimming and J lost 7 bases, with 9 bases between them. Germline CDR1 SNHLY, CDR2 FYNNEI. This CDR3 is 12 amino acids long. This record belongs to a study of spatial heterogeneity in lung cancer. At the level of the study: Fewer alpha-chain than beta-chain sequences were consistently detected.

Time point defined: sample taken at primary tumor resection. The input material, whole RNA from tumor, nontumor lung or frozen PBMC, was sequenced unsorted. The donor population consisted of under 75 patients with untreated, early-stage non-small cell lung cancer. In TCRdb, the 5' RACE reads were re-called with MiXCR into one record per CDR3 protein. This sample has tens of thousands of distinct CDR3 sequences, with roughly 13% found just once. Sequencing was performed on PBMCs, taken at surgery. This TCR was sampled from a male donor with early-stage non-small cell lung cancer. The V gene is TRBV2, the J gene TRBJ2-1; tentatively, D is TRBD1 (6 bases). The CDR3 loop is CASSSDSNEQFF. The CDR3 bases are TGTGCCAGCAGTTCGGACAGTAATGAGCAGTTCTTC.